This T cell receptor beta chain stems from a study of blood T cell repertoires in COVID-19. There are 14 residues in the CDR3. Trimming left V 6 bases short and J 3 bases short, with 14 bases between. The germline V gene has CDR1 MNHEY and CDR2 SMNVEV (reference sequence). Authors' data handling: Estimates of nucleated cell counts were drawn from the amplification of reference gene primers. The method was immunoSEQ multiplex PCR; TCRdb's version includes in-frame clones alone and lacks a portion of them. V, J and clone size reflect that table, while D and trimming were determined from the DNA. The sample has fewer than 300,000 clones; approximately 82% are singletons.

J is TRBJ1-1 and V is TRBV27, with a weak D call TRBD1 (6 bases). Sequencing was done on a sample of peripheral blood. This clonotype was obtained from a woman aged 18 to 35 with acute or convalescent COVID-19. The CDR3 protein is CASSSGAPHTEAFF. Written as DNA, the CDR3 is TGTGCCAGCAGCTCAGGGGCCCCCCACACTGAAGCTTTCTTT.